This T cell receptor (beta chain) is from a study of blood T cells in healthy people across ages. Primed by a sample-barcoded 5' primer and a J-beta primer mix, a second PCR proceeded for 7 to 11 cycles. TCRdb passed the 5' RACE reads through MiXCR, listing each CDR3 protein once. The sample includes 1.5 million to 2 million distinct CDR3 sequences, roughly 28% of them seen just once. The sequence was collected from a woman aged 25 to 45 in good health. Source material: blood.

CDR3 bases: TGCGCCAGCAGCAGGGGACGGGAGGGGAATTCACCCCTCCACTTT. Amino acid sequence: CASSRGREGNSPLHF. This rearrangement joins TRBV5-1 to TRBJ1-6; a weak D match, TRBD1 (5 bases). This CDR3 has 15 amino acids. Germline V CDR1 and CDR2: SGHRS, YFSETQ. V dropped 4 bases and J dropped 7 bases, with 15 bases sitting between them.